This TCR beta chain was observed in a study of shared T cell receptors in the human thymus. Using immunoSEQ multiplex PCR, the repertoire was profiled, and TCRdb retains in-frame clones only, with some absent. The sample has hundreds of thousands of clones, roughly 88% seen once. The CDR3 sequence is 14 residues long. The V gene lost 6 bases and the J gene lost 4 bases, with 15 bases spanning the gap. Germline lookup yields CDR1 MNHEY and CDR2 SMNVEV (reference sequence). These same records also appear under a second study, on human thymus T cells. That work adds: Thymic and blood repertoires seemed to show skewed V and J gene use.

The receptor was derived from a boy under two years old with a congenital heart defect. This chain uses TRBV27 with TRBJ1-2; tentative D call: TRBD1 (5 bases). Sequenced input: thymocytes. The DNA for the CDR3 is TGTGCCAGCAGCCCCCGGACACAAATCTATGGCTACACCTTC. Translation: CASSPRTQIYGYTF.